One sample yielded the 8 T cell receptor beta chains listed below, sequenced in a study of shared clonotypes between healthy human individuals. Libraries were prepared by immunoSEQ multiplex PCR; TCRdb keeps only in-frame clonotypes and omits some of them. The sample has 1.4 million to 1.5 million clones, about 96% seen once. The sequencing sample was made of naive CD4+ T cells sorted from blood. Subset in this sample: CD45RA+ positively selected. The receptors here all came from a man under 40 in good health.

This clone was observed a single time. The CDR3 here is CASSTWRDPLEQYF. CDR3 coding DNA: TGTGCCAGCAGCACCTGGCGGGATCCCCTCGAGCAGTACTTC. V gene TRBV5-5 combines with J gene TRBJ2-7, with D perhaps matching TRBD2 (6 bases). This CDR3 has 14 amino acids. Trimming pared 4 bases from V and 6 bases from J, leaving 17 bases between. The germline V gene encodes CDR1 SGHKS and CDR2 YYEKEE (reference sequence).

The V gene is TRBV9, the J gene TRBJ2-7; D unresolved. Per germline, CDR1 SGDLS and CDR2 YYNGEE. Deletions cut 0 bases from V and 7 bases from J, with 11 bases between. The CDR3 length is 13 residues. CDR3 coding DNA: TGTGCCAGCAGCGTAGATAGTATGAGGGAGCAGTACTTC. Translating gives CASSVDSMREQYF.

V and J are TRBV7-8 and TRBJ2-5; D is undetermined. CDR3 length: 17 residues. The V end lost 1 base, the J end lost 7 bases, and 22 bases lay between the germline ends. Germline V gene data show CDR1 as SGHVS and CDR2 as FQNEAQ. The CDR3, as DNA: TGTGCCAGCAGCTTAGAGCCCGTAGGCGCCCCCACTCTGACCCAGTACTTC. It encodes CASSLEPVGAPTLTQYF.

The CDR3 DNA follows: TGTGCCAGCAGCTCTCATGGGACAGGGAAACCCCCCACAGATACGCAGTATTTT. Amino acids: CASSSHGTGKPPTDTQYF. V usage is TRBV9 and J usage is TRBJ2-3; the match to TRBD1 covers 9 bases. With V trimmed by 4 bases and J by 2 bases, 14 bases remained unmatched. Germline V gene lookup returns CDR1 SGDLS and CDR2 YYNGEE. This CDR3 has 18 residues.

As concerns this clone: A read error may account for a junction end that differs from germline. In DNA, the CDR3 is TGTGCCAGCAGTGAAGGGGGCGCCGAACACCGGGGAGCTGTTTTT. Residues: CASSEGGAEHRGAVF. The chain has TRBV6-4 and TRBJ2-2; TRBD1 matches 7 bases. The CDR3 is made up of 15 amino acids. Germline V gives CDR1 MRHNA, CDR2 SNTAGT.

The CDR3 is CASSYIRDSYNEQFF. The CDR3 DNA follows: TGTGCCAGCAGTTACATCCGGGACAGCTACAATGAGCAGTTCTTC. The J gene is TRBJ2-1, the V gene TRBV11-3; 7 bases are shared with TRBD1. Trimming took 6 bases from V and 3 from J; bases not matched to a gene: 8. The germline gives CDR1 SGHNT, CDR2 YENEEA. This CDR3 has 15 residues.

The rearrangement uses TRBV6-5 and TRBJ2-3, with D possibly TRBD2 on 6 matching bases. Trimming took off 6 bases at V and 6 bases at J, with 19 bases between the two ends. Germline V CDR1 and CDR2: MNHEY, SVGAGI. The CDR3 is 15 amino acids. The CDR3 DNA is TGTGCCAGCAGGACTCCGGCTGGGCTAGCGGATACGCAGTATTTT. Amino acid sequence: CASRTPAGLADTQYF.

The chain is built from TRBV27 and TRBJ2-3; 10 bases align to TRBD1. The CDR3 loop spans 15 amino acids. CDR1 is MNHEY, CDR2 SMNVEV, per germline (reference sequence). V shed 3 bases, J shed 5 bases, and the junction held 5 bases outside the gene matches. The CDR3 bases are TGTGCCAGCAGTTTGGGACAGGGGCCGGGAGATACGCAGTATTTT. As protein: CASSLGQGPGDTQYF.